This TCR beta chain was observed in a study of T cells in women clearing cervical HPV infection. The wider study: Case blood was drawn when the lesion was first found; control blood after infection became undetectable.

As for this clone: Its antigen is not known. Read sequence stops 3 residues before the CDR3 end, and the germline J gene provides the missing end.

Notes on the study in general: T-cell numbers per sample were unknown and may explain richness differences. CIN3+ cases had significantly higher TCR repertoire richness than controls, but evenness did not differ.

TCRdb's table, derived via immunoSEQ multiplex PCR, lists solely in-frame clones and lacks some. The sample shows 45,000 to 55,000 clones, and approximately 1% sits with its ten largest clones. The CDR3 sequence is 14 residues long. Germline CDR1 and CDR2: SGHRS and YFSETQ. Specimen: blood buffy coat. This TCR came from a woman aged 18-69 years with a cervical HPV16 infection that either progressed to CIN3+ or cleared (not recorded which). This rearrangement joins TRBV5-1 to TRBJ2-3, with 7 positions matching TRBD1. CDR3: CASSLGTVQETQYF. CDR3 DNA (partial): TGCGCCAGCAGTTTAGGGACAGTTCAAGAGACG.